Following are 24 T cell receptor beta chains from one sample sequenced in a study of OX40 agonist ivuxolimab in advanced cancers. Clones were sequenced by immunoSEQ multiplex PCR, and TCRdb holds only the in-frame ones, with some missing. The data hold 55,000 to 85,000 clones, with under 90% observed a single time. The sample here was CD4+ or CD8+ T cells sorted from blood, taken in a trial of the OX40 agonist ivuxolimab. The receptors originated from an adult with an advanced solid tumor such as melanoma, head and neck, liver or kidney cancer.

Only one count was recorded for this clone. This CDR3 reads CASSGIGGTEAFF. The CDR3 coding sequence is TGTGCCAGCAGTGGAATCGGGGGCACTGAAGCTTTCTTT. V gene TRBV25-1 combines with J gene TRBJ1-1, with a tentative D call TRBD1 (5 bases). Germline loops: CDR1 MGHDK, CDR2 SYGVNS. This CDR3 has 13 residues. V lost 4 bases and J 4 bases, leaving 10 bases between the germline ends.

The chain carries TRBV4-3 and TRBJ2-3, with D uncertain. The CDR3 sequence is 15 residues long. Trimming stripped 0 bases from V and 2 bases from J, with 9 bases between. The V gene's germline CDR1 is LGHNA and CDR2 YSLEER. The DNA for the CDR3 is TGCGCCAGCAGCCAAGATCCACTTAACACAGATACGCAGTATTTT. It specifies CASSQDPLNTDTQYF.

CDR3 loop: CASSDSDSGAFF. CDR3 nucleotides: TGTGCCAGCAGTGACTCCGATTCTGGGGCTTTCTTT. The chain joins TRBV2 to TRBJ1-1; D call uncertain. The germline gives CDR1 SNHLY, CDR2 FYNNEI. The V and J ends lost 3 bases and 11 bases respectively, with 13 bases between them. The CDR3 contains 12 residues.

The CDR3 region is CASSLGGGFDGYTF. The CDR3, as DNA: TGTGCCAGCAGTTTAGGGGGTGGCTTTGATGGCTACACCTTC. V is TRBV27 and J is TRBJ1-2; D is perhaps TRBD1 (5 bases). V dropped 2 bases and J dropped 6 bases, with 13 bases sitting between them. Germline lookup yields CDR1 MNHEY and CDR2 SMNVEV (reference sequence). The CDR3 has 14 amino acids.

V is TRBV6-5 and J is TRBJ2-7, with 8 bases lining up with TRBD1. Germline V gene lookup returns CDR1 MNHEY and CDR2 SVGAGI. Trimming at V came to 4 bases and at J to 5 bases, leaving 7 bases not matched to a gene. The CDR3 contains 14 residues. CDR3 coding DNA: TGTGCCAGCAGTTCAACAGGGGGGAGCGACGAGCAGTACTTC. Protein product: CASSSTGGSDEQYF.

The chain has TRBV6-1 and TRBJ1-6; tentative D call: TRBD1 (5 bases). This CDR3 has 14 residues. Trimming cost V 1 base and J 6 bases, with 7 bases left between them. Germline V gene data show CDR1 as MNHNS and CDR2 as SASEGT. CDR3 region: CASSEVRVNSPLHF. The CDR3 DNA is TGTGCCAGCAGTGAAGTCAGGGTTAATTCACCCCTCCACTTT.

In this sample, this clone turned up a few times. This chain connects TRBV9 to TRBJ2-1, with 8 bases lining up with TRBD2. With 2 bases clipped from V and 4 bases from J, the junction kept 8 bases outside the gene matches. The CDR3 sequence is 16 residues long. The germline CDR1 and CDR2 sequences are SGDLS and YYNGEE. The CDR3 here is CASSVGTSQNYNEQFF. The CDR3 coding sequence is TGTGCCAGCAGCGTGGGGACTAGTCAAAATTACAATGAGCAGTTCTTC. Full variable domain (outside the CDR3, taken from reference TRBV9 and TRBJ2-1): DSGVTQTPKHLITATGQRVTLRCSPRSGDLSVYWYQQSLDQGLQFLIQYYNGEERAKGNILERFSAQQFPDLHSELNLSSLELGDSALYFCASSVGTSQNYNEQFFGPGTRLTVL.

This chain links TRBV7-2 with TRBJ2-1, with D perhaps TRBD1 or TRBD2 (5 bases each). The CDR3 is made up of 14 amino acids. Germline lookup yields CDR1 SGHTA and CDR2 FQGNSA. V gave up 0 bases and J gave up 7 bases, with 10 bases separating them. CDR3 sequence (DNA): TGTGCCAGCAGCTTAGCGGAGGCAGGGAATGAGCAGTTCTTC. Translating it yields CASSLAEAGNEQFF. Full variable domain (outside the CDR3, taken from reference TRBV7-2 and TRBJ2-1): GAGVSQSPSNKVTEKGKDVELRCDPISGHTALYWYRQSLGQGLEFLIYFQGNSAPDKSGLPSDRFSAERTGGSVSTLTIQRTQQEDSAVYLCASSLAEAGNEQFFGPGTRLTVL.

This chain uses TRBV7-8 with TRBJ2-1, with TRBD1 matching 7 bases. Germline CDR1 reads SGHVS; CDR2 reads FQNEAQ. Trimming at V came to 4 bases and at J to 4 bases, leaving 4 bases not matched to a gene. The CDR3 totals 14 residues. The CDR3: CASSYPGQYNEQFF. The CDR3 DNA follows: TGTGCCAGCAGCTATCCGGGACAGTACAATGAGCAGTTCTTC.

V and J are TRBV19 and TRBJ2-7; D unresolved. V lost 6 bases to trimming and J lost 2 bases, with 11 bases between them. This CDR3 is built from 13 residues. CDR1 is LNHDA and CDR2 is SQIVND in the germline V gene (reference sequence). The CDR3: CASSGYRTYEQYF. The CDR3 DNA reads as TGTGCCAGTAGCGGGTACCGAACCTACGAGCAGTACTTC.

The chain uses TRBV6-5 and TRBJ1-1; D remains ambiguous. This CDR3 is 13 amino acids long. Germline V gene lookup returns CDR1 MNHEY and CDR2 SVGAGI. V lost 5 bases to trimming and J lost 9 bases, with 16 bases between them. The CDR3 sequence is CASSTQDTEQAFF. The CDR3 DNA is TGTGCCAGCAGTACCCAAGACACTGAACAAGCTTTCTTT.

CDR3 bases: TGTGCCAGCAGTGAGAAAGCACGGGAACTTTTGGGCGGCTACACCTTC. This encodes CASSEKARELLGGYTF. The V gene is TRBV2, the J gene TRBJ1-2; no definite D call. This CDR3 contains 16 residues. V gave up 3 bases and J gave up 8 bases, with 22 bases separating them. Germline assignment: CDR1 SNHLY and CDR2 FYNNEI.

The chain couples TRBV15 to TRBJ2-2; D is tentatively TRBD1 or TRBD2 (5 bases each). V was cut by 5 bases and J by 1 base, with 11 bases left in between. There are 15 residues in the CDR3. The germline CDR1 and CDR2 sequences are LNHNV and YYDKDF (reference sequence). The CDR3 protein is CATSGGVVNTGELFF. In DNA form, the CDR3 reads TGTGCCACCAGCGGGGGAGTAGTGAACACCGGGGAGCTGTTTTTT.

The rearrangement links TRBV5-6 to TRBJ2-7; tentatively, D is TRBD1 (6 bases). Germline lookup yields CDR1 SGHDT and CDR2 YYEEEE. V gave up 0 bases and J gave up 7 bases, with 14 bases separating them. There are 14 residues in the CDR3. The CDR3 protein is CASSLAGTPFEQYF. The DNA of the CDR3 is TGTGCCAGCAGCTTGGCTGGGACACCATTTGAGCAGTACTTC. Full variable domain (missing parts from reference TRBV5-6 and TRBJ2-7): DAGVTQSPTHLIKTRGQQVTLRCSPKSGHDTVSWYQQALGQGPQFIFQYYEEEERQRGNFPDRFSGHQFPNYSSELNVNALLLGDSALYLCASSLAGTPFEQYFGPGTRLTVT.

This clone came up a few times. The chain couples TRBV19 to TRBJ1-2; D is undetermined. Germline loops: CDR1 LNHDA, CDR2 SQIVND (reference sequence). Trimming pared 4 bases from V and 6 bases from J, leaving 3 bases between. The CDR3 length is 10 residues. CDR3 sequence (DNA): TGTGCCAGTAGTAATGATGGCTACACCTTC. Translation: CASSNDGYTF.

V and J are TRBV30 and TRBJ1-6, with 8 bases that match TRBD1. The CDR3 covers 17 residues. Trimming removed 4 bases from V and 7 bases from J; junction bases left unmatched: 15. Per the germline V gene, CDR1 is GTSNPN and CDR2 is SVGIG (reference sequence). CDR3 amino acids: CAWTASRVRTGNSPLHF. The CDR3, as DNA: TGTGCCTGGACCGCATCACGCGTTAGGACAGGGAATTCACCCCTCCACTTT.

This sequence joins TRBV5-6 and TRBJ2-5, with 11 bases fitting TRBD2. J lost 6 bases, V lost 2 bases, and 9 bases had no gene match. In germline, CDR1 is SGHDT, CDR2 YYEEEE. The CDR3 is 16 amino acids. CDR3: CASSFLSGGAGKTQYF. CDR3 bases: TGTGCCAGCAGCTTCCTTAGCGGGGGGGCCGGGAAGACCCAGTACTTC.

The J gene is TRBJ1-6, the V gene TRBV5-1, with TRBD1 identical over 10 bases. Germline CDR1 and CDR2: SGHRS and YFSETQ. Losses at the gene ends were 4 bases for V and 9 bases for J; bases not matched to a gene: 7. This CDR3 region has 15 residues. This chain's CDR3 is CASSLKGQGSSPLHF. DNA of the CDR3: TGCGCCAGCAGCCTAAAGGGACAGGGGAGTTCACCCCTCCACTTT.

This chain uses TRBV12-5 with TRBJ1-5; TRBD1 aligns across 7 bases. The CDR3 loop spans 14 amino acids. From germline, CDR1 is LGHNT and CDR2 FRNRAP. V shed 5 bases and J 6 bases; nucleotides not matched to a gene: 7. CDR3 coding DNA: TGTGCTAGTGGTCTGGGGACAGTCGGTCAGCCCCAGCATTTT. It is translated as CASGLGTVGQPQHF.

This chain uses TRBV5-6 with TRBJ1-1, with D tentatively TRBD1 (6 bases). This CDR3 spans 13 amino acids. Trimming took off 0 bases at V and 6 bases at J, with 9 bases between the two ends. Germline lookup yields CDR1 SGHDT and CDR2 YYEEEE. CDR3 coding DNA: TGTGCCAGCAGCTTGGTGACAGGCGCTGAAGCTTTCTTT. It translates to CASSLVTGAEAFF.

This sequence joins TRBV19 and TRBJ2-7; D gene ambiguous. Trimming removed 5 bases at V and 7 bases at J, with 24 bases between. The CDR3 is made up of 16 amino acids. Germline V gene data show CDR1 as LNHDA and CDR2 as SQIVND (reference sequence). CDR3 nucleotide sequence: TGTGCCAGTAGTCCGCGGCTGGAACGGACCCCTAGGGAGCAGTACTTC. Protein sequence: CASSPRLERTPREQYF.

The chain joins TRBV27 to TRBJ1-1; no clear D gene. V was pared by 4 bases and J by 1 base, with 10 bases between. CDR3 size: 14 residues. Germline V gene lookup returns CDR1 MNHEY and CDR2 SMNVEV (reference sequence). The CDR3 protein is CASSWRDANTEAFF. Here the CDR3 DNA reads TGTGCCAGCAGTTGGCGGGATGCGAACACTGAAGCTTTCTTT.

V is TRBV11-2 and J is TRBJ1-1, with no clear D. CDR1 is SGHAT, CDR2 FQNNGV, per germline. The CDR3 has 17 amino acids. Trimming took off 7 bases at V and 4 bases at J, with 25 bases between the two ends. The chain's CDR3 is CASTTGETTSSGTEAFF. CDR3 bases: TGTGCCAGCACCACCGGGGAGACAACCTCGTCGGGCACTGAAGCTTTCTTT.

The V gene is TRBV7-3, the J gene TRBJ2-2, with no clear D. Germline lookup yields CDR1 SGHTA and CDR2 FQGTGA. The V and J ends lost 5 bases and 1 base respectively, with 14 bases between them. The CDR3 length is 16 residues. CDR3 sequence reads: CASSPSRALNTGELFF. CDR3 nucleotides: TGTGCCAGCAGCCCCTCCCGGGCCTTGAACACCGGGGAGCTGTTTTTT.